This entry describes one TCR beta chain. Its antigen remains undetermined. The record has no base qualities; no much larger clone is one base away. CDR1 and CDR2 are drawn from the germline V gene: MNHEY, SVGAGI. From the cysteine through the phenylalanine, the CDR3 covers 14 amino acids. Only CDR3 DNA remains: 42 bases, in frame from the first base. Trimming accounts for 5 bases at V and 7 bases at J, while the number of junction bases matched to no gene is 10. The data originate from a study of blood T cell repertoires in COVID-19 (dated by TCRdb to 2020 to 2021). Background for the entire study: Samples from collaborators originated in the United States, Italy and Spain and spanned both the acute and convalescent phases of COVID-19. Samples were obtained from the ongoing ImmuneRACE study (first 160 participants) and from about 1,300 subjects provided by 6 global collaborators. The repertoires were released in a freely available public database meant as a resource for research on the immune response to SARS-CoV-2. Where HLA class I and class II types were available, the types were taken from metadata supplied by the sample provider, not from assay-based typing. The prospective study material was composed of cDNA or gDNA derived from T cells, B-cell-depleted T cells, or PBMCs. Nearly every sample came with metadata listing a de-identified subject ID, COVID-19 status, age in years and sex. The dataset comprised deeply sampled blood TCRbeta repertoires from subjects exposed to, actively infected with, or recovered from COVID-19.

The immunoSEQ Assay, a bias-controlled multiplex PCR, was used to amplify TCRbeta CDR3 regions from genomic DNA. On the authors' methods: Nucleated cell counts per sample were estimated from amplification of reference gene primers within the assay. Sequence reads were collapsed and filtered to measure the absolute abundance of every unique TCRbeta CDR3 rearrangement. For each sample, productive Simpson clonality was calculated by taking the square root of Simpson's diversity index across productive rearrangements. TCRdb mirrors the immuneACCESS table, restricted to in-frame sequences. Some clones are absent from its copies; in checked studies, under half trace to an unresolved V gene, and the reason for the others is unknown. The V and J calls and clone size come from that table; D and trimming were worked out from the DNA. For this sample there are approximately 290,000 clones; approximately 93% appear just once. Clones ranked in the top ten supply around 2.2% of the sample.

Summary of the overall study and its limitations: Clinical and demographic metadata were provided uncurated, with the amount varying by source and participant.

One collaborating source in Seattle enrolled patients while the patients were actively infected and followed the patients over time throughout the course of disease. Whole blood was collected in K2EDTA tubes by collaborating institutions according to the institutions' own protocols. For TCRbeta analysis, collaborators shipped samples as frozen whole blood, isolated PBMCs, or DNA extracted from either of those sample types. Recombination connected TRBV6-5 to TRBJ1-2, with 7 middle bases fitting TRBD1. Source material: peripheral blood. This TCR came from a woman aged 25 to 39 with COVID-19, enrolled during active disease. The bases read TGTGCCAGCAGTCTCCCGACAGGGTTGGGTGGCTACACCTTC. Protein translation: CASSLPTGLGGYTF.